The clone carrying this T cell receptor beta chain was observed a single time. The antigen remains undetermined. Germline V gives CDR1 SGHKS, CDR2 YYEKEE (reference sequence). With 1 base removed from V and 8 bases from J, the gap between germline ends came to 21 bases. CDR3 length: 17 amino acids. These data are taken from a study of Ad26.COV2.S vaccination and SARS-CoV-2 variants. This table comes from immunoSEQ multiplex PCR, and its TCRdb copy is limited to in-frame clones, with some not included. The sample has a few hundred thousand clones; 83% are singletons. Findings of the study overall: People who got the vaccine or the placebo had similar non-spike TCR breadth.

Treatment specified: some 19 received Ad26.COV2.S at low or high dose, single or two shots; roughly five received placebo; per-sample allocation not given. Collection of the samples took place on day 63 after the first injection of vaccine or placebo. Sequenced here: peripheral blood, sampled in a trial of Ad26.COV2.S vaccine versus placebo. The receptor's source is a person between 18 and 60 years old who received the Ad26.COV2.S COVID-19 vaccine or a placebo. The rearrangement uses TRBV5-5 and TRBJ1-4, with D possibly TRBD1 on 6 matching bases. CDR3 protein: CASSLRFRGQVAEKLFF. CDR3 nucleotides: TGTGCCAGCAGCTTGAGGTTTCGGGGACAAGTCGCCGAAAAACTGTTTTTT.